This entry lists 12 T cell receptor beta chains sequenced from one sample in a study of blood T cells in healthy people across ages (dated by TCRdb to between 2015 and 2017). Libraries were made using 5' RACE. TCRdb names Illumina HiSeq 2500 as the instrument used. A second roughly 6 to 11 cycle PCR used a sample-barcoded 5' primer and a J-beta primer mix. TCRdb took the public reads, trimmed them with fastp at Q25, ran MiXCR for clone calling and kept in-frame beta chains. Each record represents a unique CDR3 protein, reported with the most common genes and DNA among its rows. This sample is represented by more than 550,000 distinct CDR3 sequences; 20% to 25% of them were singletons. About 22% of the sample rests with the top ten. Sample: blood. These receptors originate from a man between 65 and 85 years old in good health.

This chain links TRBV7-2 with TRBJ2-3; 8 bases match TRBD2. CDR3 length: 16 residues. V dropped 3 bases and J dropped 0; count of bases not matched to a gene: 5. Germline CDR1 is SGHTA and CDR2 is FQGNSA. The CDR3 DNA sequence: TGTGCCAGCAGCTTCAGACTAGCGATTAGCACAGATACGCAGTATTTT. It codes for CASSFRLAISTDTQYF.

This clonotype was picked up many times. The CDR3 region is CASSPPSFRKETQYF. CDR3 coding DNA: TGTGCCAGCTCACCACCATCCTTTAGAAAAGAGACCCAGTACTTC. The chain links TRBV18 to TRBJ2-5; no firm D call. The CDR3 length is 15 residues. Germline values: CDR1 KGHSH, CDR2 LQKENI. V was trimmed by 0 bases and J by 3 bases, leaving 11 bases between them. Drawing the rest from reference TRBV18 and TRBJ2-5, the complete variable domain is NAGVMQNPRHLVRRRGQEARLRCSPMKGHSHVYWYRQLPEEGLKFMVYLQKENIIDESGMPKERFSAEFPKEGPSILRIQQVVRGDSAAYFCASSPPSFRKETQYFGPGTRLLVL.

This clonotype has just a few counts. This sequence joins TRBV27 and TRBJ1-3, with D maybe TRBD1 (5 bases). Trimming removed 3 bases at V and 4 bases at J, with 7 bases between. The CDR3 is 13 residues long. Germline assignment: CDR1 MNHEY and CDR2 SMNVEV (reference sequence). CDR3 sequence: CASSFKGGNTIYF. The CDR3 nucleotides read TGTGCCAGCAGTTTTAAGGGGGGAAACACCATATATTTT.

The DNA of the CDR3 is TGTGCCAGCAGTTTGAGGGGGACAGGGGGCTTTGAGACCCAGTACTTC. This codes for CASSLRGTGGFETQYF. The chain uses TRBV12-3 or TRBV12-4 and TRBJ2-5; 12 nucleotides align to TRBD1. Trimming took 3 bases from V and 5 from J; bases not matched to a gene: 7. CDR3 length: 16 amino acids.

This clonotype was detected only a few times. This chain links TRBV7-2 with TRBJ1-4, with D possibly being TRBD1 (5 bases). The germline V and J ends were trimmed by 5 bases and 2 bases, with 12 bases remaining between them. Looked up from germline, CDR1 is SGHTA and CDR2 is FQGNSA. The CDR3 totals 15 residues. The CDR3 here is CASSAKGRTNEKLFF. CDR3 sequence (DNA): TGTGCCAGCAGCGCCAAGGGGCGTACTAATGAAAAACTGTTTTTT.

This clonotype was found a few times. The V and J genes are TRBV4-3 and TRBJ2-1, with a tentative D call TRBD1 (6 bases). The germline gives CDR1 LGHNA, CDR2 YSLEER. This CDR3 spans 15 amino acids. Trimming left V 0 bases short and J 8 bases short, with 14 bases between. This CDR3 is CASSQENRVIDEQFF. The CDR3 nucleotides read TGCGCCAGCAGCCAAGAAAACAGGGTTATAGATGAGCAGTTCTTC.

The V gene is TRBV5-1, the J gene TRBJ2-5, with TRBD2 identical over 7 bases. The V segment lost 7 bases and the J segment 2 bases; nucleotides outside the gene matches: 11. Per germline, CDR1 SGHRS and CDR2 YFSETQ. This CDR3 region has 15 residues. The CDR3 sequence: CASQLRPGGQETQYF. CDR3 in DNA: TGCGCCAGCCAGCTTCGCCCCGGGGGGCAAGAGACCCAGTACTTC.

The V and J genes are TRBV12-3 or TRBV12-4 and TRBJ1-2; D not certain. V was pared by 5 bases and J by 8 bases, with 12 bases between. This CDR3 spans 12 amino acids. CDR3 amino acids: CASSKKGMGYTF. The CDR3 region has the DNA TGTGCCAGCAGTAAGAAAGGGATGGGCTACACCTTC.

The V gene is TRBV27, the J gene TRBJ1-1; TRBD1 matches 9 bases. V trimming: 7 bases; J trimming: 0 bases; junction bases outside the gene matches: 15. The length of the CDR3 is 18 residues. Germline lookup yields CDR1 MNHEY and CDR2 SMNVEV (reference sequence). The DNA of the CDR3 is TGTGCCAGCAAAATTGTGACCGGGACAGGGAGATTGAACACTGAAGCTTTCTTT. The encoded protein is CASKIVTGTGRLNTEAFF.

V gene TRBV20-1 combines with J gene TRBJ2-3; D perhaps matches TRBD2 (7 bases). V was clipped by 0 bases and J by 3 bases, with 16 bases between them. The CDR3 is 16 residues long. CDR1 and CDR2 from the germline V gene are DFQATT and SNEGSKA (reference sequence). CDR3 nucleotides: TGCAGTGCTAGAGATTCTCAGGGGAGGGGTACAGATACGCAGTATTTT. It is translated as CSARDSQGRGTDTQYF.

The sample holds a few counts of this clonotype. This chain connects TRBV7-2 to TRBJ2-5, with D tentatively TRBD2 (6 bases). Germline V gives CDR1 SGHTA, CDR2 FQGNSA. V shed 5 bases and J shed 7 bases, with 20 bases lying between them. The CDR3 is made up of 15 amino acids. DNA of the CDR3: TGTGCCAGCAGCCAAGGGGCGGGGCAGCCTAGGACCCAGTACTTC. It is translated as CASSQGAGQPRTQYF.

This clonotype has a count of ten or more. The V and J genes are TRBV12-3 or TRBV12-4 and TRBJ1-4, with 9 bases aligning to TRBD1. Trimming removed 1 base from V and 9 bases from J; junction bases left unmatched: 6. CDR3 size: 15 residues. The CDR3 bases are TGTGCCAGCAGTTTAGGGGGGACAGGGAGTCAAAAACTGTTTTTT. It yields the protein CASSLGGTGSQKLFF.